This is a list of T cell receptor beta chains from one sample in a study of T-cell memory formation after mild COVID-19. A single record per CDR3 protein comes from TCRdb applying MiXCR to the 5' RACE reads. Here the sample spans 400,000 to 500,000 distinct CDR3 sequences, around 18% being singletons. Sequencing input: PBMCs or a T cell subset sorted from them (not recorded which). The origin of the receptors is an adult woman who had mild COVID-19 (a few samples of this study predate the infection). Cell type and time point are not known. CDR3s include the opening cysteine and the closing phenylalanine or tryptophan. D genes are given only for firm matches. Size is omitted from some rows. Given values are once, few, many or a class for expanded clones.

CDR3 DNA: TGTGCCAGCAGCGCGGGACTAGCGGGGCCCGGGGAGACCCAGTACTTC
CDR3 protein: CASSAGLAGPGETQYF
clone size: -
D gene: TRBD2
V gene: TRBV11-2
J gene: TRBJ2-5

CDR3 DNA: TGTGCCAGTAGTAAACAGCGGCTAGGGTCCTACGAGCAGTACTTC
CDR3 protein: CASSKQRLGSYEQYF
clone size: -
D gene: -
V gene: TRBV19
J gene: TRBJ2-7

CDR3 DNA: TGCGCCAGCAGCTTGGTCCCGGGAGAGAACACTGAAGCTTTCTTT
CDR3 protein: CASSLVPGENTEAFF
clone size: -
D gene: -
V gene: TRBV5-1
J gene: TRBJ1-1

CDR3 DNA: TGTGCCAGCAGTGAATCGACGCGCAATCAGCCCCAGCATTTT
CDR3 protein: CASSESTRNQPQHF
clone size: -
D gene: -
V gene: TRBV6-1
J gene: TRBJ1-5

CDR3 DNA: TGCGCCAGCAGCATAGCCTCCCCGATAGCCGGACTTTACGAGCAGTACTTC
CDR3 protein: CASSIASPIAGLYEQYF
clone size: few
D gene: -
V gene: TRBV5-1
J gene: TRBJ2-7

CDR3 DNA: TGCAGTGCTCCATTCCCCGGGACAGGCAACACTGAAGCTTTCTTT
CDR3 protein: CSAPFPGTGNTEAFF
clone size: few
D gene: TRBD1
V gene: TRBV20-1
J gene: TRBJ1-1

CDR3 DNA: TGTGCCAGCAGCTTAGGGGGACAGGGGTCCTACGAGCAGTACTTC
CDR3 protein: CASSLGGQGSYEQYF
clone size: many
D gene: TRBD1
V gene: TRBV7-2
J gene: TRBJ2-7

CDR3 DNA: TGTGCCAGCTCACCTTCGGGACAGAGAAACACTGAAGCTTTCTTT
CDR3 protein: CASSPSGQRNTEAFF
clone size: -
D gene: TRBD1
V gene: TRBV18
J gene: TRBJ1-1

CDR3 DNA: TGTGCCAGCAGTGATCCGGGACTAGCGTCCTCCTACGAGCAGTACTTC
CDR3 protein: CASSDPGLASSYEQYF
clone size: many
D gene: TRBD2
V gene: TRBV6-2/TRBV6-3
J gene: TRBJ2-7

CDR3 DNA: TGTGCCAGCAGCTCGAGGACAGCCCCCTACGAGCAGTACTTC
CDR3 protein: CASSSRTAPYEQYF
clone size: few
D gene: -
V gene: TRBV7-9
J gene: TRBJ2-7

CDR3 DNA: TGTGCCAGCAGGTCGGGGGAGACTTGGGACAGAGAGAACACTGAAGCTTTCTTT
CDR3 protein: CASRSGETWDRENTEAFF
clone size: -
D gene: TRBD1
V gene: TRBV12-3/TRBV12-4
J gene: TRBJ1-1

CDR3 DNA: TGCAGCGTTGAAGATGAGGGGACAGGGGTCTACGAGCAGTACTTC
CDR3 protein: CSVEDEGTGVYEQYF
clone size: -
D gene: TRBD1
V gene: TRBV29-1
J gene: TRBJ2-7

CDR3 DNA: TGTGCCAGCTCGAACGGACCAGGGTACGAGCAGTACTTC
CDR3 protein: CASSNGPGYEQYF
clone size: -
D gene: -
V gene: TRBV18
J gene: TRBJ2-7

CDR3 DNA: TGTGCCAGCAGCCCGGCGGGACACGGGAATGAGCAGTTCTTC
CDR3 protein: CASSPAGHGNEQFF
clone size: few
D gene: -
V gene: TRBV7-9
J gene: TRBJ2-1

CDR3 DNA: TGTGCCAGCAGCCAATATGGGGGCAATGAGCAGTTCTTC
CDR3 protein: CASSQYGGNEQFF
clone size: -
D gene: -
V gene: TRBV16
J gene: TRBJ2-1

CDR3 DNA: TGTGCCAGCAGCGTCGACTCGATGCAGCAGTTCTTC
CDR3 protein: CASSVDSMQQFF
clone size: -
D gene: -
V gene: TRBV11-1
J gene: TRBJ2-1

CDR3 DNA: TGTGCCAGCAGCCCAACCGAGGACAGTCTCCAGGTCCAGCATTTT
CDR3 protein: CASSPTEDSLQVQHF
clone size: -
D gene: -
V gene: TRBV4-2
J gene: TRBJ1-5

CDR3 DNA: TGTGCCAGTAGTAGAATACAGGGCCCAGCAAATGGCTACACCTTC
CDR3 protein: CASSRIQGPANGYTF
clone size: -
D gene: -
V gene: TRBV19
J gene: TRBJ1-2

CDR3 DNA: TGTGCCACCAGTGCCCACAGGGGTCCTAACTATGGCTACACCTTC
CDR3 protein: CATSAHRGPNYGYTF
clone size: few
D gene: TRBD1
V gene: TRBV24-1
J gene: TRBJ1-2